This T cell receptor (beta chain) came from a study of response to subunit inactivated influenza vaccine (dated by TCRdb to about 2018). For the study in its entirety: Deep quantitative profiling of the T cell receptor repertoire was used in the study to follow responses to a trivalent subunit inactivated influenza vaccine. Findings and caveats that apply to the study as a whole: The authors suggested that each seasonal influenza vaccination may recruit only a limited number of new T cells.

Clipping removes 8 bases from V and 10 bases from J, with 0 as the unmatched junction base count. CDR1 MNHNY and CDR2 SVGAGI were looked up in the germline V gene (reference sequence). The CDR3 measures 12 amino acids from cysteine to phenylalanine. Solely the CDR3 DNA is kept, with 36 bases framed from the first base. A word on this clonotype: The antigen it recognizes is unknown. Nothing much larger sits one base from this clone, and base qualities are not available.

The protocol used for the library was RT-PCR. This sample was sequenced with an Illumina HiSeq 2500. Through fastp at Q25 and MiXCR, TCRdb rebuilt clones from the public reads, retaining in-frame beta chains. Rows are combined by CDR3 protein, so each entry shows the most common genes and DNA. This sample holds 600,000 to 850,000 distinct CDR3 sequences; around 13% were observed only once. The biggest ten clones account for about 7.6% of the sample. The clonotype originates from a man between 50 and 59 years old who received an inactivated influenza vaccine. Donor details come from another sample of the same person, matched by shared clones. Rearrangement joined TRBV6-6 to TRBJ2-1, with TRBD2 identical over 15 junction bases. Sequencing was performed on PBMCs from blood, taken 14 to 15 days before vaccination. DNA sequence: TGTGCCAGCGGGACTAGCGGGAGGGAGCAGTTCTTC. Its product reads: CASGTSGREQFF.